This is a list of T cell receptor beta chains from one sample in a study of technical replicates of blood from several donors. The protocol was immunoSEQ multiplex PCR, while the TCRdb copy is restricted to in-frame clones and leaves out a portion. Among about 79,000 clones, about 91% were seen once, and the ten largest hold about 0.4%. Sequencing used T cells isolated from PBMCs. These receptors all stem from a human donor in good health. Some clones in this sample may be carry-over from other donors' samples. Both conserved end residues are part of each CDR3. The D gene is left open where the match is weak. Some rows have no size entry. The others give once, few or many, or a class for an expanded clone.

TRBJ2-5 TRBD2 TRBV27 . CASTEAGAPETQYF TGTGCCAGCACTGAAGCGGGAGCCCCAGAGACCCAGTACTTC
TRBJ1-2 . TRBV14 . CASSQRNWFVRRGGYTF TGTGCCAGCAGCCAGCGGAATTGGTTCGTGCGCAGGGGTGGCTACACCTTC
TRBJ1-2 TRBD1 TRBV6-5 few CASSYSSPGQPYYTF TGTGCCAGCAGTTACTCCTCACCGGGACAGCCTTACTACACCTTC
TRBJ2-2 TRBD1 TRBV11-2 . CASSPGTDTGELFF TGTGCCAGCAGCCCAGGGACAGACACCGGGGAGCTGTTTTTT
TRBJ1-2 . TRBV28 . CASSFSSGGYTF TGTGCCAGCAGTTTCAGCAGCGGAGGCTACACCTTC
TRBJ2-7 . TRBV18 . CASSPNPVAGTSSYEQYF TGTGCCAGCTCACCTAACCCGGTGGCGGGTACTAGCTCCTACGAGCAGTACTTC
TRBJ2-6 TRBD1 TRBV7-3 . CASSLTNPRDRGLKYSGANVLTF TGTGCCAGCAGCTTAACTAATCCCCGGGACAGGGGGCTAAAGTACTCTGGGGCCAACGTCCTGACTTTC
TRBJ2-6 . TRBV28 . CASSPPRGASSGANVLTF TGTGCCAGCAGTCCCCCTCGGGGGGCAAGTTCTGGGGCCAACGTCCTGACTTTC
TRBJ2-3 TRBD1 TRBV5-6 . CASSLGTGWQGTDTQYF TGTGCCAGCAGCCTGGGGACAGGGTGGCAGGGCACAGATACGCAGTATTTT
TRBJ2-1 TRBD1 TRBV13 . CASSIFRTGDNEQFF TGTGCCAGCAGCATCTTCCGGACAGGGGACAATGAGCAGTTCTTC
TRBJ2-6 . TRBV10-3 once CAISERRMEGANVLTF TGTGCCATCAGTGAAAGACGGATGGAGGGGGCCAACGTCCTGACTTTC
TRBJ2-2 TRBD2 TRBV28 . CASTPNGLAGNTGELFF TGTGCCAGCACCCCAAACGGGCTAGCGGGGAACACCGGGGAGCTGTTTTTT
TRBJ2-2 . TRBV5-4 . CASSSRGWELFF TGTGCCAGCAGCTCCCGGGGGTGGGAGCTGTTTTTT
TRBJ1-4 . TRBV28 . CASTLTRIKNEKLFF TGTGCCAGCACCCTGACCAGGATAAAAAATGAAAAACTGTTTTTT
TRBJ1-1 TRBD1 TRBV5-6 . CASSRQQGALTEAFF TGTGCCAGCAGCCGGCAACAGGGGGCTCTCACTGAAGCTTTCTTT
TRBJ1-5 . TRBV28 few CASREQGGNQPQHF TGTGCCAGCAGAGAACAGGGCGGCAATCAGCCCCAGCATTTT
TRBJ2-7 TRBD1 TRBV29-1 . CSVSGGDRALYEQYF TGCAGCGTTTCTGGGGGGGACAGGGCCCTCTACGAGCAGTACTTC
TRBJ1-1 . TRBV9 . CASSVQGKTEAFF TGTGCCAGCAGCGTACAGGGGAAAACTGAAGCTTTCTTT
TRBJ2-1 . TRBV15 . CATSPEGGEQFF TGTGCCACCAGCCCGGAAGGCGGTGAGCAGTTCTTC
TRBJ2-2 . TRBV14 once CASSQGGILLEGSQTGELFF TGTGCCAGCAGCCAAGGGGGAATTCTTCTCGAGGGAAGTCAAACCGGGGAGCTGTTTTTT
TRBJ2-7 TRBD1 TRBV7-9 . CASSLGSDREPYEQYF TGTGCCAGCAGCTTAGGATCTGACAGGGAACCCTACGAGCAGTACTTC
TRBJ2-1 . TRBV18 . CASSPQTGFNEQFF TGTGCCAGCTCACCTCAAACAGGGTTCAATGAGCAGTTCTTC
TRBJ1-3 . TRBV5-5 . CASSLDAYSGNTIYF TGTGCCAGCAGCTTGGACGCCTACTCTGGAAACACCATATATTTT
TRBJ2-7 TRBD2 TRBV7-9 once CASSHRTSGGREQYF TGTGCCAGCAGTCACCGGACTAGCGGGGGTCGCGAGCAGTACTTC
TRBJ2-1 . TRBV2 once CASSVDNEQFF TGTGCCAGCAGCGTAGACAATGAGCAGTTCTTC
TRBJ2-3 . TRBV9 once CASSYTGAADTQYF TGTGCCAGCAGCTATACAGGAGCTGCAGATACGCAGTATTTT
TRBJ2-5 . TRBV18 . CASSPSNFQETQYF TGTGCCAGCTCACCGTCGAACTTTCAAGAGACCCAGTACTTC
TRBJ2-1 . TRBV9 . CASSVAGTPPNEQFF TGTGCCAGCAGCGTAGCCGGGACTCCTCCCAATGAGCAGTTCTTC
TRBJ2-2 . TRBV18 . CASSRGQGDTGELFF TGTGCCAGCTCACGGGGGCAGGGCGACACCGGGGAGCTGTTTTTT
TRBJ1-5 . TRBV5-6 . CASSFGRGANQPQHF TGTGCCAGCAGCTTTGGTCGCGGGGCCAATCAGCCCCAGCATTTT
TRBJ1-2 TRBD1 TRBV28 few CASSLWGQVSGYTF TGTGCCAGCAGTTTATGGGGACAGGTTTCTGGCTACACCTTC
TRBJ1-4 . TRBV5-1 . CASSPRPATDEKLFF TGCGCCAGCAGCCCGAGACCGGCCACAGATGAAAAACTGTTTTTT
TRBJ1-2 TRBD1 TRBV14 . CASSPGQFYGYTF TGTGCCAGCAGCCCGGGACAGTTCTATGGCTACACCTTC
TRBJ1-3 . TRBV11-2 . CASSIIRDLRSGNTIYF TGTGCCAGCAGCATCATCCGCGATTTACGCTCTGGAAACACCATATATTTT
TRBJ1-1 . TRBV12-5 . CASGLGGGEAFF TGTGCTAGTGGTTTGGGGGGGGGAGAAGCTTTCTTT
TRBJ2-1 . TRBV29-1 . CSVDGGTSYNEQFF TGCAGCGTTGATGGCGGAACCTCATACAATGAGCAGTTCTTC
TRBJ2-7 TRBD2 TRBV9 . CASSGGTAGGLYEQYF TGTGCCAGCAGCGGGGGGACAGCGGGAGGGCTGTACGAGCAGTACTTC
TRBJ2-3 . TRBV10-1 . CASSEPIRGLSTDTQYF TGCGCCAGCAGTGAGCCGATCCGGGGACTCAGCACAGATACGCAGTATTTT
TRBJ2-5 TRBD1 TRBV28 . CASRIWTGQQTQYF TGTGCCAGCAGAATATGGACAGGGCAGCAGACCCAGTACTTC
TRBJ2-1 . TRBV7-2 . CASSLVSGGVINEQFF TGTGCCAGCAGCTTAGTGAGCGGTGGGGTGATAAATGAGCAGTTCTTC
TRBJ2-3 . TRBV4-1 . CASSQGRGPRTDTQYF TGCGCCAGCAGCCAAGGGAGGGGACCTCGCACAGATACGCAGTATTTT
TRBJ2-7 TRBD1 TRBV13 . CASGPGGFNEQYF TGTGCCAGCGGCCCAGGGGGCTTTAACGAGCAGTACTTC
TRBJ1-1 . TRBV9 . CASSRYGGDTEAFF TGTGCCAGCAGCCGATATGGGGGGGACACTGAAGCTTTCTTT
TRBJ2-1 TRBD1 TRBV23-1 . CASMPDRDRGHNEQFF TGCGCCAGCATGCCTGACCGGGACAGGGGTCACAATGAGCAGTTCTTC
TRBJ2-2 . TRBV5-4 . CASSPSTTNTGELFF TGTGCCAGCAGTCCGTCGACTACGAACACCGGGGAGCTGTTTTTT
TRBJ2-1 TRBD2 TRBV6-1 . CASSEWASGDYNEQFF TGTGCCAGCAGTGAGTGGGCTAGCGGGGACTACAATGAGCAGTTCTTC
TRBJ1-4 . TRBV4-1 . CASSQVDRSPEKLFF TGCGCCAGCAGCCAAGTTGACAGGTCCCCGGAAAAACTGTTTTTT
TRBJ2-1 . TRBV5-4 . CASSFRLDYNEQFF TGTGCCAGCAGCTTTAGACTCGACTACAATGAGCAGTTCTTC
TRBJ1-5 TRBD1 TRBV19 . CASSRRQGSQPQHF TGTGCCAGTAGCCGACGACAGGGAAGTCAGCCCCAGCATTTT
TRBJ1-4 . TRBV27 . CASSIGGANEKLFF TGTGCCAGCAGTATAGGGGGAGCTAATGAAAAACTGTTTTTT
TRBJ1-1 TRBD1 TRBV2 few CASSSKGARNTEAFF TGTGCCAGCAGTTCTAAGGGGGCCCGGAACACTGAAGCTTTCTTT
TRBJ2-2 . TRBV6-5 . CASSYSVGEAAGELFF TGTGCCAGCAGTTACTCGGTGGGAGAGGCCGCCGGGGAGCTGTTTTTT
TRBJ2-5 . TRBV7-2 . CASSPPNEETQYF TGTGCCAGCAGCCCCCCCAATGAGGAGACCCAGTACTTC
TRBJ2-7 . TRBV10-3 . CAIGGGAYEQYF TGTGCCATCGGCGGCGGAGCCTACGAGCAGTACTTC
TRBJ1-5 TRBD1 TRBV19 . CASREDRGIHQPQHF TGTGCCAGTAGAGAGGACAGGGGGATTCATCAGCCCCAGCATTTT
TRBJ2-1 TRBD2 TRBV29-1 . CSVDTSGRGNEQFF TGCAGCGTTGACACTAGCGGGAGAGGCAATGAGCAGTTCTTC
TRBJ2-2 TRBD2 TRBV2 . CASAGLALNTGELFF TGTGCCAGCGCGGGACTAGCGTTAAACACCGGGGAGCTGTTTTTT
TRBJ2-1 . TRBV2 . CASRRLEDRNEQFF TGTGCCAGCAGGAGACTAGAGGACCGAAATGAGCAGTTCTTC
TRBJ2-3 . TRBV5-8 . CASSARYGIFTDTQYF TGTGCCAGCAGCGCCCGTTACGGGATTTTCACAGATACGCAGTATTTT